A single sample is the source of the 27 T cell receptor beta chains below, sequenced in a study of CD8 T cells in Susac syndrome (dated 2019 in TCRdb). The library was built by means of the immunoSEQ multiplex PCR assay. RNA was extracted using the RNeasy kit, and roughly 0.5 to 1 microgram was reverse transcribed with random hexamers. TCRdb trimmed the raw reads at Q25, called clones with MiXCR and kept productive beta chains. Records with the same CDR3 protein are collapsed into one entry carrying the most frequent genes and DNA. The sample yields over 95,000 distinct CDR3 sequences; about 90% were counted once. Of the sample, approximately 0.13% is held by the ten largest clones. Sequenced input: CD4+ T cells from PBMCs. Receptors were obtained from a human donor in good health.

The chain links TRBV18 to TRBJ2-4; 12 positions agree with TRBD2. Germline lookup yields CDR1 KGHSH and CDR2 LQKENI. Germline trimming cut 4 bases from V and 1 base from J; bases unmatched to any gene: 5. This CDR3 has 17 amino acids. CDR3: CASSLGLAGLAKNIQYF. CDR3 sequence (DNA): TGTGCCAGCTCACTTGGACTAGCGGGGTTGGCCAAAAACATTCAGTACTTC. Full variable domain (outside the CDR3, taken from reference TRBV18 and TRBJ2-4): NAGVMQNPRHLVRRRGQEARLRCSPMKGHSHVYWYRQLPEEGLKFMVYLQKENIIDESGMPKERFSAEFPKEGPSILRIQQVVRGDSAAYFCASSLGLAGLAKNIQYFGAGTRLSVL.

This clonotype was found once. This chain connects TRBV11-1 to TRBJ2-1; D ambiguous. CDR1 and CDR2 from the germline V gene are SGHAT and FQDESV (reference sequence). The V end lost 5 bases, the J end lost 7 bases, and 9 bases lay between the germline ends. The CDR3 length is 12 residues. DNA of the CDR3: TGTGCCAGCAGCCCTATGACGAATGAGCAGTTCTTC. It specifies CASSPMTNEQFF.

This clonotype came up once. This chain uses TRBV6-1 with TRBJ1-5; D might be TRBD1 (6 bases). The CDR3 runs to 11 residues. Per the germline V gene, CDR1 is MNHNS and CDR2 is SASEGT. V lost 3 bases to trimming and J lost 13 bases, with 10 bases between them. The CDR3 loop is CASSEDSSQHF. Written as DNA, the CDR3 is TGTGCCAGCAGTGAGGACAGTTCACAGCATTTT.

V and J are TRBV5-4 and TRBJ1-1; D is undetermined. From germline, CDR1 is SGHNT and CDR2 YYREEE (reference sequence). This CDR3 spans 15 amino acids. Trimming stripped 0 bases from V and 2 bases from J, with 11 bases between. In DNA, the CDR3 is TGTGCCAGCAGCTTGGATGTGCTATTAAACACTGAAGCTTTCTTT. It is translated as CASSLDVLLNTEAFF.

The rearrangement links TRBV7-2 to TRBJ2-3; TRBD2 matches at 8 bases. This CDR3 contains 16 residues. Looked up from germline, CDR1 is SGHTA and CDR2 is FQGNSA. The V and J ends lost 3 bases and 4 bases, in that order; junction bases with no gene match: 9. CDR3 in amino acids: CASSLGAGVGADTQYF. The CDR3 coding sequence is TGTGCCAGCAGCTTGGGAGCGGGAGTTGGCGCAGATACGCAGTATTTT. Full variable domain (outside the CDR3, taken from reference TRBV7-2 and TRBJ2-3): GAGVSQSPSNKVTEKGKDVELRCDPISGHTALYWYRQSLGQGLEFLIYFQGNSAPDKSGLPSDRFSAERTGGSVSTLTIQRTQQEDSAVYLCASSLGAGVGADTQYFGPGTRLTVL.

The V gene is TRBV20-1, the J gene TRBJ2-5; 9 bases are a match to TRBD2. The germline V gene has CDR1 DFQATT and CDR2 SNEGSKA (reference sequence). The J segment lost 1 base and the V segment lost 7 bases, leaving 4 bases of the junction unmatched. The CDR3 length is 13 residues. CDR3 DNA: TGCAGTGGGGTAGCGGGGGTCCAAGAGACCCAGTACTTC. Amino acids: CSGVAGVQETQYF.

The chain has TRBV18 and TRBJ1-2, with D unresolved. The germline V gene has CDR1 KGHSH and CDR2 LQKENI. The ends were cut back, 3 bases at V and 4 bases at J, with 15 bases in the middle. The CDR3 loop spans 15 amino acids. The CDR3 loop is CASSPIRHSTYGYTF. CDR3 nucleotides: TGTGCCAGCTCACCTATTCGACACTCCACCTATGGCTACACCTTC.

This chain's CDR3 is CSASGQAGTEAFF. The CDR3 bases are TGCAGTGCTAGCGGACAGGCCGGAACTGAAGCTTTCTTT. The chain couples TRBV20-1 to TRBJ1-1, with 7 positions matching TRBD1. This CDR3 is 13 amino acids long. The J segment lost 5 bases and the V segment lost 3 bases, leaving 6 bases of the junction unmatched. Germline assignment: CDR1 DFQATT and CDR2 SNEGSKA (reference sequence).

The chain employs TRBV27 and TRBJ2-1; D call uncertain. Trimming took 2 bases from V and 10 from J, leaving 9 bases between them. Looked up from germline, CDR1 is MNHEY and CDR2 is SMNVEV (reference sequence). The CDR3 runs 12 residues. The CDR3 DNA reads as TGTGCCAGCAGTTTACCGGGTGGCGAGCAGTTCTTC. This encodes CASSLPGGEQFF.

V is TRBV7-8 and J is TRBJ1-2; TRBD1 matches 7 bases. The length of the CDR3 is 14 residues. The germline CDR1 and CDR2 sequences are SGHVS and FQNEAQ. V shed 5 bases and J 2 bases; nucleotides not matched to a gene: 5. The CDR3 protein is CASSPGQTNYGYTF. DNA for the CDR3: TGTGCCAGCAGCCCGGGACAGACGAACTATGGCTACACCTTC.

The V gene is TRBV4-2, the J gene TRBJ1-2; D not resolved. The germline CDR1 and CDR2 sequences are LGHNA and YNFKEQ. The CDR3 is 12 residues long. Trimming cost V 3 bases and J 11 bases, with 13 bases left between them. The CDR3 region has the DNA TGTGCCAGCAGCCAGGCCGATGGTGGGTACACCTTC. As protein: CASSQADGGYTF.

The chain joins TRBV6-2 or TRBV6-3 to TRBJ1-2; D may be TRBD1 (5 bases). The CDR3 is made up of 12 amino acids. The germline V gene encodes CDR1 MNHEY and CDR2 SVGEGT. The V gene lost 6 bases and the J gene lost 5 bases, with 10 bases spanning the gap. CDR3 sequence (DNA): TGTGCCAGCAGCCGAGGGACTTATGGCTACACCTTC. Encoded protein: CASSRGTYGYTF.

CDR3 DNA: TGTGCCAGCAGCCCCTCTCACCAGAGTGCCACCGGGGAGCTGTTTTTT. This encodes CASSPSHQSATGELFF. This sequence joins TRBV7-6 and TRBJ2-2; D unclear. CDR1 SGHVS and CDR2 FNYEAQ come from the germline V gene. The CDR3 sequence is 16 residues long. The V end lost 5 bases, the J end lost 4 bases, and 17 bases lay between the germline ends.

The chain combines TRBV7-3 with TRBJ2-1; 10 nucleotides agree with TRBD2. This CDR3 is built from 19 residues. V lost 1 base, J lost 4 bases, and 13 bases stayed unmatched. Germline V lookup: CDR1 SGHTA, CDR2 FQGTGA. The CDR3 DNA sequence: TGTGCCAGCAGCTTAATCGCTCTAGCGGGAGATAAGGTGTACAATGAGCAGTTCTTC. Amino acid sequence: CASSLIALAGDKVYNEQFF. The complete variable domain, with remaining parts taken from reference TRBV7-3 and TRBJ2-1, reads GAGVSQTPSNKVTEKGKYVELRCDPISGHTALYWYRQSLGQGPEFLIYFQGTGAADDSGLPNDRFFAVRPEGSVSTLKIQRTERGDSAVYLCASSLIALAGDKVYNEQFFGPGTRLTVL.

V and J are TRBV7-9 and TRBJ2-7; tentatively, D is TRBD2 (6 bases). The CDR3 has 12 amino acids. Germline loops: CDR1 SEHNR, CDR2 FQNEAQ (reference sequence). The ends were cut back, 8 bases at V and 2 bases at J, with 10 bases in the middle. Here the CDR3 reads CASGAGPYEQYF. The CDR3 nucleotides read TGTGCCAGCGGAGCGGGTCCCTACGAGCAGTACTTC.

The chain uses TRBV9 and TRBJ1-1; D is undetermined. V was clipped by 0 bases and J by 1 base, with 4 bases between them. Germline lookup yields CDR1 SGDLS and CDR2 YYNGEE. The CDR3 spans 13 residues. DNA of the CDR3: TGTGCCAGCAGCGTAGCCCCGAACACTGAAGCTTTCTTT. It yields the protein CASSVAPNTEAFF. Full variable domain (outside the CDR3, taken from reference TRBV9 and TRBJ1-1): DSGVTQTPKHLITATGQRVTLRCSPRSGDLSVYWYQQSLDQGLQFLIQYYNGEERAKGNILERFSAQQFPDLHSELNLSSLELGDSALYFCASSVAPNTEAFFGQGTRLTVV.

This sequence joins TRBV6-1 and TRBJ2-5; 10 nucleotides align to TRBD1. Germline V gives CDR1 MNHNS, CDR2 SASEGT. The J segment lost 0 bases and the V segment lost 6 bases, leaving 13 bases of the junction unmatched. The CDR3 contains 18 residues. DNA for the CDR3: TGTGCCAGCAGCGGCATATCAGACAGGGGGCCGTACCAAGAGACCCAGTACTTC. It translates to CASSGISDRGPYQETQYF.

The genes are TRBV19 and TRBJ1-3, with 7 bases fitting TRBD1. J was trimmed by 4 bases and V by 7 bases; bases with no gene match: 7. The CDR3 consists of 14 residues. CDR1 is LNHDA, CDR2 SQIVND, per germline (reference sequence). The CDR3 is CASTRGGAGNTIYF. The DNA for the CDR3 is TGTGCCAGTACCAGGGGGGGCGCAGGAAACACCATATATTTT.

The gene calls are TRBV20-1 and TRBJ1-1; D is uncertain. The CDR3 totals 12 residues. V lost 5 bases and J lost 1, with 8 bases in between. Germline V CDR1 and CDR2: DFQATT, SNEGSKA (reference sequence). The CDR3 here is CSARRENTEAFF. CDR3 bases: TGCAGTGCTCGGAGGGAGAACACTGAAGCTTTCTTT.

The gene calls are TRBV7-3 and TRBJ2-2; D ambiguous. Germline-derived CDR1 and CDR2 are SGHTA and FQGTGA. The CDR3 has 15 amino acids. The V end was cut by 1 base, the J end by 3 bases, with 9 bases between. This CDR3 is CASSLSFSYTGELFF. CDR3 coding DNA: TGTGCCAGCAGCTTAAGTTTCTCATACACCGGGGAGCTGTTTTTT.

The V gene is TRBV23-1, the J gene TRBJ2-1; no clear D. TRBV23-1 is an open reading frame whose function is uncertain. V was pared by 0 bases and J by 4 bases, with 7 bases between. This CDR3 spans 14 amino acids. CDR3 in amino acids: CASSQSAEYNEQFF. The DNA for the CDR3 is TGCGCCAGCAGTCAATCGGCGGAGTACAATGAGCAGTTCTTC.

V usage is TRBV4-2 and J usage is TRBJ2-1, with TRBD2 identical over 13 bases. Per the germline V gene, CDR1 is LGHNA and CDR2 is YNFKEQ. Trimming cost V 3 bases and J 3 bases; bases outside gene matches: 5. This CDR3 has 17 residues. The CDR3 loop reads CASSQGGLAGVYNEQFF. Written as DNA, the CDR3 is TGTGCCAGCAGCCAGGGAGGACTAGCGGGGGTCTACAATGAGCAGTTCTTC.

This chain links TRBV7-3 with TRBJ2-7; either TRBD1 or TRBD2 may supply D (5 bases each). Germline V gene sequence: CDR1 SGHTA, CDR2 FQGTGA. V lost 5 bases, J lost 5 bases, and 19 bases lay in between. CDR3 length equals 15 residues. CDR3 region: CASSPNPGTIHEQYF. The CDR3 coding sequence is TGTGCCAGCAGCCCTAACCCGGGGACCATCCACGAGCAGTACTTC.

The chain uses TRBV20-1 and TRBJ2-1, with a tentative D call TRBD1 (6 bases). The CDR3 has 12 residues. V was pared by 6 bases and J by 7 bases, with 13 bases between. Germline-derived CDR1 and CDR2 are DFQATT and SNEGSKA (reference sequence). CDR3 nucleotides: TGCAGTGCCGAACCAACAGGGAATGAGCAGTTCTTC. Amino acid sequence: CSAEPTGNEQFF.

In this sample, this clonotype turned up once. The V call is TRBV7-2, the J call TRBJ1-1; weak D call: TRBD1 (5 bases). Germline CDR1 SGHTA, CDR2 FQGNSA. The CDR3 has 15 amino acids. Trimming removed 1 base from V and 3 bases from J, with 12 bases in between. The CDR3 sequence: CASSLGAGSHTEAFF. The CDR3, as DNA: TGTGCCAGCAGCTTAGGGGCAGGGTCACACACTGAAGCTTTCTTT.

J is TRBJ2-5 and V is TRBV7-9, with a tentative D call TRBD1 (5 bases). Trimming left V 4 bases short and J 1 base short, with 16 bases between. CDR1 and CDR2 from the germline V gene are SEHNR and FQNEAQ (reference sequence). This CDR3 contains 16 residues. As DNA, the CDR3 is TGTGCCAGCAGCTCCAGACTTGACAGTACCCAAGAGACCCAGTACTTC. It codes for CASSSRLDSTQETQYF.

This chain connects TRBV7-2 to TRBJ1-1; D unresolved. V was trimmed by 5 bases and J by 0 bases, leaving 10 bases between them. CDR3 size: 14 residues. Germline V gene lookup returns CDR1 SGHTA and CDR2 FQGNSA. In DNA, the CDR3 is TGTGCCAGCAGCACCGAGACGGTGAACACTGAAGCTTTCTTT. Its protein is CASSTETVNTEAFF.